Following are 32 T cell receptor beta chains from one sample sequenced in a study of T cells in Graves' hyperthyroidism and ophthalmopathy. Using RNA transcripts as the source, TCR beta CDR3 regions were amplified. A set of HTBI primers served as the primers for a first-round RT-PCR of the TCR CDR3. TCRdb used MiXCR to reprocess the multiplex PCR reads, holding one entry per CDR3 protein. In the table there are 340,000 or so distinct CDR3 sequences, around a sixth of which are singletons. The source material was blood. The receptors shown here come from a woman between 50 and 59 years old with Graves' hyperthyroidism.

This clonotype was counted many times. The chain employs TRBV2 and TRBJ1-1; 9 bases are a match to TRBD1. The CDR3 has 15 residues. With 8 bases clipped from V and 0 bases from J, the junction kept 7 bases outside the gene matches. CDR1 and CDR2 from the germline V gene are SNHLY and FYNNEI. The CDR3 DNA reads TGTGCCAGCCATGGGGACAGGGCCATGAACACTGAAGCTTTCTTT. Protein: CASHGDRAMNTEAFF.

This clonotype has just a few counts. The J gene is TRBJ2-1, the V gene TRBV7-8; TRBD2 matches 9 bases. The CDR3 is 15 amino acids. V lost 2 bases and J lost 10; bases outside the gene matches: 9. Germline-derived CDR1 and CDR2 are SGHVS and FQNEAQ. CDR3 amino acids: CASSLRTSAVPEQFF. The DNA for the CDR3 is TGTGCCAGCAGCTTACGGACTAGCGCTGTCCCCGAGCAGTTCTTC.

A few counts support this clonotype. The chain is built from TRBV11-1 and TRBJ2-1; 9 bases map to TRBD1. CDR1 SGHAT and CDR2 FQDESV come from the germline V gene (reference sequence). The V segment lost 3 bases and the J segment 5 bases; nucleotides outside the gene matches: 8. The CDR3 extends over 16 amino acids. In DNA, the CDR3 is TGTGCCAGCAGCTTTCGGGACAGGGAGGTTCACAATGAGCAGTTCTTC. Protein product: CASSFRDREVHNEQFF. The full variable domain, rest sourced from reference TRBV11-1 and TRBJ2-1, is EAEVAQSPRYKITEKSQAVAFWCDPISGHATLYWYRQILGQGPELLVQFQDESVVDDSQLPKDRFSAERLKGVDSTLKIQPAELGDSAMYLCASSFRDREVHNEQFFGPGTRLTVL.

This clonotype was detected only a few times. V is TRBV19 and J is TRBJ1-2; D possibly corresponds to TRBD1 (5 bases). The CDR3 has 16 residues. Germline CDR1 LNHDA, CDR2 SQIVND (reference sequence). V lost 4 bases, J lost 7 bases, and 22 bases lay in between. This chain's CDR3 is CASSTNPPGARGGYTF. Here the CDR3 DNA reads TGTGCCAGTAGTACCAACCCCCCTGGAGCGAGGGGTGGCTACACCTTC.

There are many counts of this clonotype. The genes are TRBV2 and TRBJ2-1, with 15 bases aligning to TRBD2. Germline V CDR1 and CDR2: SNHLY, FYNNEI. The V gene end was trimmed by 4 bases and the J gene end by 6 bases; junction bases not matched to a gene: 10. The CDR3 is made up of 18 amino acids. CDR3: CASSGGLAGGPGRNEQFF. DNA of the CDR3: TGTGCCAGCAGTGGAGGACTAGCGGGAGGGCCGGGTCGCAATGAGCAGTTCTTC.

This clonotype was observed a handful of times. The chain uses TRBV7-2 and TRBJ2-6, with D uncertain. Germline lookup yields CDR1 SGHTA and CDR2 FQGNSA. V shed 4 bases and J shed 2 bases, with 12 bases lying between them. The CDR3 loop spans 16 amino acids. CDR3 sequence: CASSSGWQPGANVLTF. CDR3 DNA: TGTGCCAGCAGCTCCGGTTGGCAACCTGGGGCCAACGTCCTGACTTTC.

This clonotype showed up many times. The V call is TRBV19, the J call TRBJ1-1, with 7 bases identical to TRBD1. This CDR3 is built from 13 residues. J was trimmed by 5 bases and V by 4 bases; bases with no gene match: 4. The germline CDR1 and CDR2 sequences are LNHDA and SQIVND (reference sequence). CDR3 DNA: TGTGCCAGTAGTAGACAGGGATGGACTGAAGCTTTCTTT. The encoded protein is CASSRQGWTEAFF.

This clonotype was counted a few times. J is TRBJ1-1 and V is TRBV10-2, with D maybe TRBD1 (5 bases). Trimming took 4 bases from V and 6 from J, leaving 12 bases between them. Germline V lookup: CDR1 WSHSY, CDR2 SAAADI. The CDR3 is made up of 13 amino acids. CDR3 residues: CASSGGPVSEAFF. In DNA form, the CDR3 reads TGCGCCAGCAGTGGGGGACCGGTGTCTGAAGCTTTCTTT.

This clonotype was seen only a few times. The V and J genes are TRBV6-1 and TRBJ1-1; the D is unclear. The germline CDR1 and CDR2 sequences are MNHNS and SASEGT. The CDR3 is 13 residues long. Trimming took 11 bases from V and 4 from J, leaving 17 bases between them. CDR3 bases: TGTGCCGGGTCCAACGGCGCGGGCACTGAAGCTTTCTTT. It is translated as CAGSNGAGTEAFF.

This clonotype was detected only a few times. Possible read error: a much larger clone is one base away. The CDR3 spells CASCPVTGTTDTQYF. DNA of the CDR3: TGTGCCAGCTGTCCCGTTACCGGGACAACAGATACGCAGTATTTT. This sequence joins TRBV27 and TRBJ2-3; D perhaps matches TRBD1 (6 bases). Germline V lookup: CDR1 MNHEY, CDR2 SMNVEV (reference sequence). The CDR3 is made up of 15 amino acids. Trimming took 8 bases from V and 3 from J, leaving 18 bases between them.

This clonotype has a handful of counts. This chain joins TRBV12-3 or TRBV12-4 and TRBJ2-4, with 7 bases that match TRBD2. The trim removed 3 bases at V and 8 bases at J, leaving 7 bases unmatched. This CDR3 region has 14 residues. CDR3 DNA sequence: TGTGCCAGCAGTTTGGGCGGGAGTAGGGACATTCAGTACTTC. Amino acid sequence: CASSLGGSRDIQYF.

The V call is TRBV19, the J call TRBJ2-7; tentative D call: TRBD2 (5 bases). This CDR3 contains 11 residues. The germline V gene has CDR1 LNHDA and CDR2 SQIVND (reference sequence). Trimming shortened V by 8 bases and J by 2 bases, and 7 bases separated the two germline ends. The chain's CDR3 is CASRGAYEQYF. The CDR3 coding sequence is TGTGCCAGTCGGGGAGCCTACGAGCAGTACTTC.

This clonotype was recorded many times. The CDR3: CASSPEESYGYTF. Written as DNA, the CDR3 is TGTGCCAGCTCACCAGAGGAGTCCTATGGCTACACCTTC. The chain uses TRBV18 and TRBJ1-2; D not certain. From germline, CDR1 is KGHSH and CDR2 LQKENI. Trimming took 2 bases from V and 4 from J, leaving 8 bases between them. The CDR3 length is 13 residues.

There are many counts of this clonotype. This chain links TRBV2 with TRBJ1-1; 8 nucleotides line up with TRBD1. From germline, CDR1 is SNHLY and CDR2 FYNNEI. After removal of 7 bases from V and 4 bases from J, the junction contained 11 bases not matched to a gene. This CDR3 is 15 amino acids long. For the CDR3, the DNA is TGTGCCAGCAAAACGTACAGGGGGATACCCACTGAAGCTTTCTTT. Its protein is CASKTYRGIPTEAFF.

The sample holds many counts of this clonotype. The V call is TRBV7-6, the J call TRBJ2-5; 8 bases agree with TRBD2. The CDR3 sequence is 17 residues long. CDR1 and CDR2 from the germline V gene are SGHVS and FNYEAQ. Unmatched junction bases numbered 16, after V lost 6 bases and J lost 4 bases. This CDR3 is CASSFAPAGTRGETQYF. The CDR3 DNA reads as TGTGCCAGCAGTTTTGCACCCGCCGGGACTAGAGGAGAGACCCAGTACTTC.

This clonotype was detected a few times. The J gene is TRBJ2-2, the V gene TRBV6-5; TRBD2 is a possible D gene (5 bases). Trimming cost V 2 bases and J 14 bases, with 15 bases left between them. Germline values: CDR1 MNHEY, CDR2 SVGAGI. This CDR3 region has 13 residues. The CDR3 DNA follows: TGTGCCAGCAGTTACCTCCAAGACCGGGGACTGTTTTTT. This encodes CASSYLQDRGLFF.

This clonotype was counted only a few times. The V and J genes are TRBV10-3 and TRBJ2-7; the D gene could be TRBD1 or TRBD2 (5 bases each). V dropped 4 bases and J dropped 2 bases, with 18 bases sitting between them. CDR1 and CDR2 from the germline V gene are ENHRY and SYGVKD. CDR3 length: 16 residues. The CDR3 DNA reads TGTGCCATCAGTGGAGGGGAGACAAAGGGCCCCTACGAGCAGTACGTC. Its protein is CAISGGETKGPYEQYV.

This clonotype was recorded a few times. An end of the junction does not agree with germline; a read error may underlie this. This rearrangement joins TRBV11-2 to TRBJ1-4; 7 bases map to TRBD1. The V gene's germline CDR1 is SGHAT and CDR2 FQNNGV. The CDR3 has 14 amino acids. The CDR3 here is CAGSQGGANEKLFF. DNA of the CDR3: TGTGCCGGCAGCCAGGGGGGGGCTAATGAAAAACTGTTTTTT.

There are a few counts of this clonotype. The chain combines TRBV6-5 with TRBJ2-1; 13 nucleotides match TRBD2. Per the germline V gene, CDR1 is MNHEY and CDR2 is SVGAGI. Losses at the gene ends were 8 bases for V and 15 bases for J; bases not matched to a gene: 22. This CDR3 is built from 17 residues. CDR3 loop: CASRQGGGGLAGLRGFF. CDR3 sequence (DNA): TGTGCCAGCCGGCAAGGGGGAGGGGGACTAGCGGGGTTACGAGGGTTCTTC.

V usage is TRBV28 and J usage is TRBJ2-7; 10 nucleotides line up with TRBD2. Per the germline V gene, CDR1 is MDHEN and CDR2 is SYDVKM. This CDR3 spans 15 amino acids. V shed 5 bases and J 3 bases; nucleotides not matched to a gene: 7. The DNA of the CDR3 is TGTGCCAGCAGTCCCCCCGGGACTAGCGACTACGAGCAGTACTTC. This sequence encodes CASSPPGTSDYEQYF.

The V gene is TRBV20-1, the J gene TRBJ2-5; 7 nucleotides agree with TRBD1. The CDR3 length is 16 residues. Trimming took 1 base from V and 5 from J; bases not matched to a gene: 13. CDR1 and CDR2 (germline): DFQATT, SNEGSKA (reference sequence). CDR3: CSARVGTARPGETQYF. The CDR3 DNA follows: TGCAGTGCTAGAGTGGGGACAGCACGTCCCGGGGAGACCCAGTACTTC.

The table lists this clonotype with many counts. The chain couples TRBV20-1 to TRBJ2-5; 12 bases agree with TRBD2. V lost 6 bases to trimming and J lost 2 bases; unmatched junction nucleotides: 4. The germline V gene encodes CDR1 DFQATT and CDR2 SNEGSKA (reference sequence). The CDR3 is made up of 14 amino acids. The DNA of the CDR3 is TGCAGTGCGCCACTAGCGGGGGGACAAGAGACCCAGTACTTC. This translates into CSAPLAGGQETQYF.

The chain carries TRBV7-2 and TRBJ2-3; 7 bases line up with TRBD2. Germline lookup yields CDR1 SGHTA and CDR2 FQGNSA. The V and J ends lost 5 bases and 5 bases, in that order; junction bases with no gene match: 10. The CDR3 has 15 residues. The CDR3 DNA sequence: TGTGCCAGCAGCCCACGGCGGGGGTTTGAAGATACGCAGTATTTT. Amino acids: CASSPRRGFEDTQYF.

This clonotype was observed a handful of times. This sequence joins TRBV11-2 and TRBJ2-6; no clear D gene. In germline, CDR1 is SGHAT, CDR2 FQNNGV. This CDR3 has 15 amino acids. Trimming removed 4 bases at V and 3 bases at J, with 10 bases between. The CDR3 DNA reads TGTGCCAGCAGCTCCGGGCCAAGTGGGGCCAACGTCCTGACTTTC. Translating gives CASSSGPSGANVLTF.

This chain uses TRBV9 with TRBJ1-6, with D perhaps TRBD1 (5 bases). The CDR3 contains 14 residues. V was shortened by 3 bases and J by 7 bases, with 11 bases between the two germline ends. Germline CDR1 SGDLS, CDR2 YYNGEE. In nucleotides, the CDR3 is TGTGCCAGCAGCGCCACCCAGGGAAATTCACCCCTCCACTTT. Translated: CASSATQGNSPLHF.

Worth noting for this clonotype: The CDR3 carries no conserved terminal phenylalanine or tryptophan, so it likely arises from a read error. J is TRBJ1-2 and V is TRBV6-2 or TRBV6-3; possibly TRBD1 for D (5 bases). The CDR3 is 16 amino acids. V was clipped by 5 bases and J by 0 bases, with 16 bases between them. CDR1 is MNHEY and CDR2 is SVGEGT in the germline V gene. The CDR3 DNA sequence: TGTGCCAGCAGTGACAGAATCGGCGCTCCTAACTATGGCTACACCTCC. It yields the protein CASSDRIGAPNYGYTS.

This chain links TRBV27 with TRBJ2-1, with TRBD2 matching over 12 bases. J lost 1 base, V lost 6 bases, and 10 bases had no gene match. The CDR3 loop spans 18 amino acids. Looked up from germline, CDR1 is MNHEY and CDR2 is SMNVEV (reference sequence). CDR3 residues: CASSLASGRVSSYNEQFF. The CDR3 DNA is TGTGCCAGCAGCTTAGCTAGCGGGAGGGTAAGTTCCTACAATGAGCAGTTCTTC.

On this clonotype: A clone one base away is much larger, so this may be a read error. The gene calls are TRBV12-3 or TRBV12-4 and TRBJ1-5; D gene uncertain. The V end lost 5 bases, the J end lost 3 bases, and 8 bases lay between the germline ends. The CDR3 length is 13 residues. CDR3 protein: CASSAAVNQPQHF. DNA of the CDR3: TGTGCCAGCAGTGCTGCAGTCAATCAGCCCCAGCATTTT.

This clonotype has only a few counts. The chain uses TRBV6-6 and TRBJ2-3, with D unresolved. Looked up from germline, CDR1 is MNHNY and CDR2 is SVGAGI (reference sequence). V dropped 0 bases and J dropped 1 base, with 14 bases sitting between them. The CDR3 length is 17 residues. The chain's CDR3 is CASSYSPPGGGTDTQYF. In DNA, the CDR3 is TGTGCCAGCAGTTACTCGCCCCCAGGTGGTGGCACAGATACGCAGTATTTT.

This clonotype was seen at least ten times. V is TRBV12-3 or TRBV12-4 and J is TRBJ1-5; 7 bases map to TRBD1. The J segment lost 0 bases and the V segment lost 5 bases, leaving 10 bases of the junction unmatched. CDR3 length: 17 residues. CDR3 in amino acids: CASSPSDRTYSNQPQHF. The CDR3 region has the DNA TGTGCCAGCAGTCCCTCGGACAGGACTTATAGCAATCAGCCCCAGCATTTT.

This chain links TRBV20-1 with TRBJ2-1; 8 bases map to TRBD2. The CDR3 has 12 residues. The germline V gene encodes CDR1 DFQATT and CDR2 SNEGSKA (reference sequence). CDR3 amino acids: CRGSGGDGEQFF. Here the CDR3 DNA reads TGCAGGGGGTCGGGGGGGGACGGTGAGCAGTTCTTC.

The CDR3 sequence: CSAPSTGGYNEQFF. The CDR3 bases are TGCAGTGCTCCCAGCACAGGGGGGTACAATGAGCAGTTCTTC. This sequence joins TRBV20-1 and TRBJ2-1; 8 bases match TRBD1. There are 14 residues in the CDR3. The V segment lost 5 bases and the J segment 4 bases; nucleotides outside the gene matches: 7. In germline, CDR1 is DFQATT, CDR2 SNEGSKA (reference sequence).